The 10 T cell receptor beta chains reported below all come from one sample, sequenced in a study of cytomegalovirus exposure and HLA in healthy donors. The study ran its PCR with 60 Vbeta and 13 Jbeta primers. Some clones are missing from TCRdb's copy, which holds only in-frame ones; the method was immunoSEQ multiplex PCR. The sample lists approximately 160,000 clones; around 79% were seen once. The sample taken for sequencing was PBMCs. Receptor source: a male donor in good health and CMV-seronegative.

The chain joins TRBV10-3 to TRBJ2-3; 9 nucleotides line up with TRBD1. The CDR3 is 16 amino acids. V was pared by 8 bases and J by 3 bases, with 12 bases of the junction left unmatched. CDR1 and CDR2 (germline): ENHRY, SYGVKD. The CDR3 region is CAIGGQGNNPTDTQYF. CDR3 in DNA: TGTGCCATCGGGGGACAGGGAAATAACCCGACAGATACGCAGTATTTT.

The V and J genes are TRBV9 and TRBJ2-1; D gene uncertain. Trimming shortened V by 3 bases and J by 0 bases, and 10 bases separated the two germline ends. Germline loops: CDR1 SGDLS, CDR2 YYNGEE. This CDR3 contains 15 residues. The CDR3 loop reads CASSGLSVSYNEQFF. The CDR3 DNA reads TGTGCCAGCAGCGGGTTATCGGTCTCCTACAATGAGCAGTTCTTC.

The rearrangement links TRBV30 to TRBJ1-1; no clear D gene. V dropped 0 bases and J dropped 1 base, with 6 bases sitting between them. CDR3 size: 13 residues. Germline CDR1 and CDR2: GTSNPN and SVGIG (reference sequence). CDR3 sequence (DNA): TGTGCCTGGAGTGTACAAGAGAACACTGAAGCTTTCTTT. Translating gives CAWSVQENTEAFF. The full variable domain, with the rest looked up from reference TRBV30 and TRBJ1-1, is SQTIHQWPATLVQPVGSPLSLECTVEGTSNPNLYWYRQAAGRGLQLLFYSVGIGQISSEVPQNLSASRPQDRQFILSSKKLLLSDSGFYLCAWSVQENTEAFFGQGTRLTVV.

The CDR3, as DNA: TGTGCCAGCAGCGGGGGGACAGATACGCAGTATTTT. This encodes CASSGGTDTQYF. This sequence joins TRBV7-2 and TRBJ2-3, with D possibly matching TRBD2 (6 bases). Germline V gives CDR1 SGHTA, CDR2 FQGNSA. With 5 bases removed from V and 3 bases from J, the gap between germline ends came to 6 bases. This CDR3 region has 12 residues.

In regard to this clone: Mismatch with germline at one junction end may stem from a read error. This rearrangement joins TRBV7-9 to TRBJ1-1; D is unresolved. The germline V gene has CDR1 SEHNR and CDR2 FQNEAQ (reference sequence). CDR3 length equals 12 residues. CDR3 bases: TGTTCCAGCAGCCCCAAGGCGGCAGAAGCTTTCTTT. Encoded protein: CSSSPKAAEAFF.

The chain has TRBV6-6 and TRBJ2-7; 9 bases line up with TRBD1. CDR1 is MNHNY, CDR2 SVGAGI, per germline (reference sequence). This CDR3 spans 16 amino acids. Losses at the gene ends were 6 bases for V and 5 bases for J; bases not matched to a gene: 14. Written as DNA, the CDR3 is TGTGCCAGCAGCCCCGGACAGGGGTCGGCCTATCACGAGCAGTACTTC. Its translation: CASSPGQGSAYHEQYF.

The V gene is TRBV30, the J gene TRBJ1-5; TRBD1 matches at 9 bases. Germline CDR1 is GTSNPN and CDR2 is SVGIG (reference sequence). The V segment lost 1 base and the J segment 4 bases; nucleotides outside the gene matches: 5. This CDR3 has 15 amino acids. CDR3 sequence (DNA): TGTGCCTGGAGTGCGGGGACAGGGTTGAATCAGCCCCAGCATTTT. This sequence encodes CAWSAGTGLNQPQHF.

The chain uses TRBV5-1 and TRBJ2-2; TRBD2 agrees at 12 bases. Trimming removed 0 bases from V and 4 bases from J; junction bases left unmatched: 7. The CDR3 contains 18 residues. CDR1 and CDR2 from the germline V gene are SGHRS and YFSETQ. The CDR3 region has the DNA TGCGCCAGCAGCTTGGCGCCTAGCGGGAGGGCCTTCACCGGGGAGCTGTTTTTT. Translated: CASSLAPSGRAFTGELFF.

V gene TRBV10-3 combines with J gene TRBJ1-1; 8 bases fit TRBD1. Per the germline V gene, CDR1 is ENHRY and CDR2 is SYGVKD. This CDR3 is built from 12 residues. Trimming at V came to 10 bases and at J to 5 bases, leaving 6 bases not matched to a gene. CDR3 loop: CATRTGRTEAFF. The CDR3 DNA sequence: TGTGCCACCCGGACAGGGCGGACTGAAGCTTTCTTT.

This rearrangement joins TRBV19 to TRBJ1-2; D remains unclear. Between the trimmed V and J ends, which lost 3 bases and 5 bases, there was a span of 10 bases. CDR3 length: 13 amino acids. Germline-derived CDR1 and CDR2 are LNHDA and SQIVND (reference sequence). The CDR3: CASSIGEGYGYTF. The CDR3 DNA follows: TGTGCCAGTAGTATCGGGGAGGGTTATGGCTACACCTTC. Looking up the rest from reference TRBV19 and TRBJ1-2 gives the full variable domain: DGGITQSPKYLFRKEGQNVTLSCEQNLNHDAMYWYRQDPGQGLRLIYYSQIVNDFQKGDIAEGYSVSREKKESFPLTVTSAQKNPTAFYLCASSIGEGYGYTFGSGTRLTVV.